The 21 T cell receptor beta chains listed next were all sequenced from one sample in a study of early T cells in non-severe SARS-CoV-2 infection. TCRdb redid the calling of the 5' RACE reads with MiXCR, one entry per CDR3 protein. The top ten hold roughly 16% of the sample, which has tens of thousands of distinct CDR3 sequences, 12% seen once. Sequencing was performed on whole blood, taken at baseline. The source is an adult who was a healthcare worker with PCR-confirmed SARS-CoV-2 infection or an uninfected control (not recorded which). The donor label of this sample is uncertain.

About this clonotype: A junction boundary mismatches the germline segment, possibly from a read error. This rearrangement joins TRBV4-3 to TRBJ2-3; 12 bases match TRBD1. The germline V gene has CDR1 LGHNA and CDR2 YSLEER. The CDR3 runs to 16 residues. DNA for the CDR3: TGCGCCAACAGCCCCGGGGACAGGGGGCGCACAGATACGCAGTATTTT. As protein: CANSPGDRGRTDTQYF.

J is TRBJ2-5 and V is TRBV27, with D possibly being TRBD2 (5 bases). The CDR3 spans 15 residues. Germline CDR1 is MNHEY and CDR2 is SMNVEV (reference sequence). Trimming shortened V by 7 bases and J by 5 bases, and 20 bases separated the two germline ends. The CDR3 here is CASTQYWSRRETQYF. The CDR3 DNA sequence: TGTGCCAGCACCCAATACTGGAGCAGGAGGGAGACCCAGTACTTC.

In DNA, the CDR3 is TGTGCCAGCACCTCGCAAGCGGGGGCGTTCGGAGAGCAGTTCTTC. Protein: CASTSQAGAFGEQFF. This chain joins TRBV12-3 or TRBV12-4 and TRBJ2-1; 8 bases fit TRBD2. This CDR3 has 15 residues. V shed 7 bases and J 10 bases; nucleotides not matched to a gene: 15.

Ten or more counts support this clonotype. J is TRBJ2-5 and V is TRBV23-1, with 10 bases matching TRBD1. TRBV23-1 is an ORF for which the function is uncertain. After removal of 0 bases from V and 2 bases from J, the junction contained 3 bases not matched to a gene. The length of the CDR3 is 16 residues. CDR3 residues: CASSQSTGGGQETQYF. As DNA, the CDR3 is TGCGCCAGCAGTCAATCGACAGGGGGCGGTCAAGAGACCCAGTACTTC.

This clonotype has only a few counts. This sequence joins TRBV20-1 and TRBJ2-1; D call uncertain. Per germline, CDR1 DFQATT and CDR2 SNEGSKA (reference sequence). CDR3 length: 14 amino acids. CDR3 sequence (DNA): TGCAGCTTTGGCGACCCGAGCTCCTACAATGAGCAGTTCTTC. This codes for CSFGDPSSYNEQFF.

This chain connects TRBV6-2 or TRBV6-3 to TRBJ1-4; D not resolved. CDR1 and CDR2 (germline): MNHEY, SVGEGT. Deletions cut 6 bases from V and 5 bases from J, with 4 bases between. The CDR3 covers 11 residues. The CDR3 DNA follows: TGTGCCAGCAGCAACAATGAAAAACTGTTTTTT. As protein: CASSNNEKLFF.

This clonotype was observed at least ten times. The chain carries TRBV2 and TRBJ1-4, with a possible D match to TRBD1 (6 bases). Between the trimmed V and J ends, which lost 6 bases and 8 bases, there was a span of 13 bases. Germline loops: CDR1 SNHLY, CDR2 FYNNEI. The CDR3 is made up of 13 amino acids. Written as DNA, the CDR3 is TGTGCCAGCAGCGCAGGGGATGGGGAAAAACTGTTTTTT. Its translation is CASSAGDGEKLFF.

This clonotype was seen only a few times. The rearrangement links TRBV11-3 to TRBJ1-2; 7 nucleotides match TRBD1. Trimming cost V 5 bases and J 4 bases; bases outside gene matches: 4. Germline values: CDR1 SGHNT, CDR2 YENEEA. The CDR3 length is 13 residues. Written as DNA, the CDR3 is TGTGCCAGCAGCCCGGGACAGCGCTATGGCTACACCTTC. Residues: CASSPGQRYGYTF.

In its sample, this clonotype was seen a few times. The gene calls are TRBV11-2 and TRBJ2-2, with 9 bases matching TRBD2. Trimming cost V 5 bases and J 4 bases; bases outside gene matches: 8. Germline V gene sequence: CDR1 SGHAT, CDR2 FQNNGV. The CDR3 contains 16 residues. The CDR3 region is CASSLLAGASTGELFF. The CDR3 nucleotides are TGTGCCAGCAGCCTGTTAGCGGGAGCCAGCACCGGGGAGCTGTTTTTT.

This clonotype has a handful of counts. V gene TRBV9 combines with J gene TRBJ1-3; D is possibly TRBD1 (5 bases). Germline assignment: CDR1 SGDLS and CDR2 YYNGEE. V lost 2 bases to trimming and J lost 2 bases, with 14 bases between them. This CDR3 is 16 amino acids long. CDR3 coding DNA: TGTGCCAGCAGCGTTGGGGGAACCGGGGCTGGAAACACCATATATTTT. Its translation is CASSVGGTGAGNTIYF.

This clonotype was seen only a few times. The genes are TRBV28 and TRBJ2-7, with D uncertain. Deletions cut 3 bases from V and 7 bases from J, with 13 bases between. Germline CDR1 is MDHEN and CDR2 is SYDVKM. The CDR3 extends over 13 amino acids. CDR3 sequence: CASSLYSAGEQYF. The CDR3, as DNA: TGTGCCAGCAGTTTGTACTCCGCTGGGGAGCAGTACTTC.

This clonotype has just a few counts. V usage is TRBV2 and J usage is TRBJ2-2; 10 nucleotides agree with TRBD2. This CDR3 comprises 17 residues. The germline V gene encodes CDR1 SNHLY and CDR2 FYNNEI. V shed 7 bases, J shed 6 bases, and the junction held 14 bases outside the gene matches. The CDR3 DNA is TGTGCCAGCACGCGGCAGGCTAGCGGGAGTTTGGCCGGGGAGCTGTTTTTT. Translating gives CASTRQASGSLAGELFF.

This chain connects TRBV2 to TRBJ1-2, with D possibly being TRBD1 (5 bases). The CDR3 runs 13 residues. The germline CDR1 and CDR2 sequences are SNHLY and FYNNEI. The V gene lost 7 bases and the J gene lost 4 bases, with 13 bases spanning the gap. Here the CDR3 reads CASIETAVYGYTF. The CDR3 DNA reads as TGTGCCAGCATTGAGACAGCAGTCTATGGCTACACCTTC.

This clonotype was detected a few times. The chain links TRBV7-9 to TRBJ2-3; D is ambiguous. This CDR3 is 14 amino acids long. Germline lookup yields CDR1 SEHNR and CDR2 FQNEAQ (reference sequence). V lost 4 bases to trimming and J lost 1 base, with 9 bases between them. CDR3 sequence: CASSYTPGTDTQYF. CDR3 sequence (DNA): TGTGCCAGCAGCTACACCCCCGGCACAGATACGCAGTATTTT.

This clonotype was counted only a few times. The rearrangement joins TRBV5-1 to TRBJ2-1; 11 nucleotides line up with TRBD2. Germline V gene data show CDR1 as SGHRS and CDR2 as YFSETQ. The CDR3 has 15 amino acids. V lost 4 bases, J lost 7 bases, and 7 bases stayed unmatched. CDR3 region: CASSPLAGGPNEQFF. For the CDR3, the DNA is TGCGCCAGCAGCCCTTTAGCGGGGGGGCCGAATGAGCAGTTCTTC.

The rearrangement links TRBV11-2 to TRBJ1-1; D remains ambiguous. This CDR3 is built from 13 residues. Germline V gene sequence: CDR1 SGHAT, CDR2 FQNNGV. V lost 8 bases, J lost 0 bases, and 10 bases lay in between. In DNA, the CDR3 is TGTGCCAGCGGGCGGAGTCTGAACACTGAAGCTTTCTTT. This codes for CASGRSLNTEAFF.

The gene calls are TRBV5-1 and TRBJ2-5; 7 nucleotides line up with TRBD1. The CDR3 totals 15 residues. Per the germline V gene, CDR1 is SGHRS and CDR2 is YFSETQ. The V and J ends lost 4 bases and 4 bases, in that order; junction bases with no gene match: 10. The CDR3 here is CASSPDRTGGETQYF. The CDR3, as DNA: TGCGCCAGCAGCCCTGATCGGACAGGTGGAGAGACCCAGTACTTC.

The sample holds a few counts of this clonotype. The chain is built from TRBV18 and TRBJ2-5; TRBD1 matches 7 bases. Per germline, CDR1 KGHSH and CDR2 LQKENI. J was trimmed by 3 bases and V by 3 bases; bases with no gene match: 7. The CDR3 has 15 amino acids. The CDR3 nucleotides are TGTGCCAGCTCACCCTTGACAGGGACAGAAGAGACCCAGTACTTC. It specifies CASSPLTGTEETQYF.

The chain has TRBV25-1 and TRBJ2-2; TRBD2 matches 14 bases. In germline, CDR1 is MGHDK, CDR2 SYGVNS. This CDR3 comprises 19 residues. Trimming at V came to 6 bases and at J to 3 bases, leaving 12 bases not matched to a gene. CDR3 sequence: CASRGTGRLAGGYTGELFF. The CDR3 coding sequence is TGTGCCAGCAGAGGGACAGGGCGACTAGCGGGAGGGTACACCGGGGAGCTGTTTTTT.

This clonotype has ten or more counts. This sequence joins TRBV18 and TRBJ2-7; D not certain. Trimming took 3 bases from V and 2 from J, leaving 8 bases between them. In germline, CDR1 is KGHSH, CDR2 LQKENI. This CDR3 contains 13 residues. The CDR3 sequence: CASSPRQPYEQYF. The CDR3 DNA follows: TGTGCCAGCTCACCGCGGCAACCCTACGAGCAGTACTTC.

CDR3 in DNA: TGTGCCAGCAGTGAAGATGACAGGGCCAGGGAAGGCGAGCAGTACTTC. Protein product: CASSEDDRAREGEQYF. The rearrangement uses TRBV6-1 and TRBJ2-7, with 7 nucleotides matching TRBD1. The germline V gene encodes CDR1 MNHNS and CDR2 SASEGT. This CDR3 region has 16 residues. After removal of 1 base from V and 6 bases from J, the junction contained 12 bases not matched to a gene.